These 20 T cell receptor beta chains originate from one sample sequenced in a study of cytotoxic CD8 clonotypes in ibrutinib-treated CLL. The assay was immunoSEQ multiplex PCR, and TCRdb's table has in-frame clones only and misses some. The sample yields approximately 280,000 clones, 60% to 80% seen once. Sequenced material: PBMCs, taken at disease progression, from a patient treated with ibrutinib. These receptors came from a human donor with chronic lymphocytic leukemia.

J is TRBJ1-5 and V is TRBV6-4, with 9 bases identical to TRBD1. This CDR3 spans 18 amino acids. J lost 0 bases, V lost 1 base, and 7 bases had no gene match. Germline values: CDR1 MRHNA, CDR2 SNTAGT. As DNA, the CDR3 is TGTGCCAGCAGTGACTGGGACAGGGAACAATATAGCAATCAGCCCCAGCATTTT. It is translated as CASSDWDREQYSNQPQHF.

The rearrangement uses TRBV28 and TRBJ2-7, with 8 bases aligning to TRBD2. CDR3 size: 14 residues. Germline V lookup: CDR1 MDHEN, CDR2 SYDVKM. V shed 3 bases, J shed 0 bases, and the junction held 1 base outside the gene matches. The CDR3, as DNA: TGTGCCAGCAGTTTCGGGGGGGACTCCTACGAGCAGTACTTC. This encodes CASSFGGDSYEQYF.

The chain has TRBV10-3 and TRBJ2-2, with D unclear. V dropped 4 bases and J dropped 2 bases, with 8 bases sitting between them. The germline V gene encodes CDR1 ENHRY and CDR2 SYGVKD. The CDR3 runs 14 residues. In DNA, the CDR3 is TGTGCCATCAGTGCGCAGGTTAACACCGGGGAGCTGTTTTTT. This translates into CAISAQVNTGELFF.

The chain recombines TRBV7-6 with TRBJ2-7; 8 bases map to TRBD2. The CDR3 sequence is 14 residues long. Trimming took 5 bases from V and 4 from J; bases not matched to a gene: 7. The germline V gene encodes CDR1 SGHVS and CDR2 FNYEAQ. This chain's CDR3 is CASSPGLAGYEQYF. As DNA, the CDR3 is TGTGCCAGCAGCCCCGGACTAGCCGGATACGAGCAGTACTTC.

This clone showed up just once. The chain is built from TRBV29-1 and TRBJ2-7, with 7 bases aligning to TRBD1. V shed 5 bases, J shed 3 bases, and the junction held 4 bases outside the gene matches. CDR1 and CDR2 from the germline V gene are SQVTM and ANQGSEA. This CDR3 spans 12 amino acids. This chain's CDR3 is CSVRTGDYEQYF. The CDR3 region has the DNA TGCAGCGTTCGGACAGGAGACTACGAGCAGTACTTC.

This clone has a single count. V is TRBV6-1 and J is TRBJ2-7; D remains ambiguous. The CDR3 length is 12 residues. Germline V gene data show CDR1 as MNHNS and CDR2 as SASEGT. V lost 1 base and J lost 6, with 7 bases in between. CDR3 protein: CASSEGGIEQYF. Written as DNA, the CDR3 is TGTGCCAGCAGTGAAGGGGGTATCGAGCAGTACTTC.

This clone was picked up a small number of times. The chain uses TRBV11-2 and TRBJ1-5; D is uncertain. V was pared by 3 bases and J by 7 bases, with 10 bases between. The CDR3 length is 13 residues. Per the germline V gene, CDR1 is SGHAT and CDR2 is FQNNGV. The CDR3 sequence: CASSLSEGQPQHF. The CDR3 coding sequence is TGTGCCAGCAGCTTGTCAGAGGGCCAGCCCCAGCATTTT.

This clone has just a few counts. The chain carries TRBV5-1 and TRBJ2-7; tentative D call: TRBD1 (7 bases). This CDR3 comprises 15 residues. The ends were cut back, 0 bases at V and 5 bases at J, with 15 bases in the middle. Germline CDR1 is SGHRS and CDR2 is YFSETQ. CDR3 amino acids: CASSLARQGGHEQYF. The DNA of the CDR3 is TGCGCCAGCAGCTTGGCCCGACAGGGAGGTCACGAGCAGTACTTC.

V and J are TRBV11-2 and TRBJ2-7; TRBD2 aligns across 7 bases. Trimming removed 6 bases from V and 0 bases from J; junction bases left unmatched: 2. The CDR3 covers 13 residues. Germline loops: CDR1 SGHAT, CDR2 FQNNGV. The CDR3 reads CASSRGVSYEQYF. The DNA for the CDR3 is TGTGCCAGCAGTCGGGGGGTCTCCTACGAGCAGTACTTC.

This sequence joins TRBV29-1 and TRBJ2-1; no definite D call. Trimming took off 2 bases at V and 8 bases at J, with 10 bases between the two ends. The CDR3 runs 12 residues. The germline gives CDR1 SQVTM, CDR2 ANQGSEA. The CDR3 spells CSVELALHEQFF. CDR3 nucleotide sequence: TGCAGCGTTGAATTGGCTCTCCATGAGCAGTTCTTC.

The chain has TRBV27 and TRBJ2-2; TRBD1 or TRBD2 may be the D gene (6 bases each). The CDR3 sequence is 15 residues long. CDR1 is MNHEY and CDR2 is SMNVEV in the germline V gene (reference sequence). Deletions cut 6 bases from V and 4 bases from J, with 15 bases between. The chain's CDR3 is CASSLRGRVTGELFF. The CDR3 DNA reads TGTGCCAGCAGCCTCCGGGGGCGGGTCACCGGGGAGCTGTTTTTT.

V is TRBV5-1 and J is TRBJ2-1, with D uncertain. The length of the CDR3 is 13 residues. The ends were cut back, 0 bases at V and 15 bases at J, with 16 bases in the middle. Germline loops: CDR1 SGHRS, CDR2 YFSETQ. Here the CDR3 DNA reads TGCGCCAGCAGCTTGGCCGGCAGGTCTCAGGCGTTCTTC. It translates to CASSLAGRSQAFF. Complete variable domain (other parts from reference TRBV5-1 and TRBJ2-1): KAGVTQTPRYLIKTRGQQVTLSCSPISGHRSVSWYQQTPGQGLQFLFEYFSETQRNKGNFPGRFSGRQFSNSRSEMNVSTLELGDSALYLCASSLAGRSQAFFGPGTRLTVL.

The rearrangement uses TRBV10-3 and TRBJ1-2; D may be TRBD1 (5 bases). Germline V gives CDR1 ENHRY, CDR2 SYGVKD. This CDR3 has 13 residues. The ends were cut back, 0 bases at V and 7 bases at J, with 9 bases in the middle. The CDR3 region is CAISESSGGGYTF. Here the CDR3 DNA reads TGTGCCATCAGTGAGTCATCGGGGGGTGGCTACACCTTC.

The chain joins TRBV27 to TRBJ1-1, with a weak D call TRBD1 (5 bases). V was clipped by 9 bases and J by 6 bases, with 5 bases between them. Germline CDR1 MNHEY, CDR2 SMNVEV (reference sequence). This CDR3 has 9 amino acids. The CDR3 DNA reads as TGTGCCAGGGGGGCTGAAGCTTTCTTT. Translated, it gives CARGAEAFF.

The rearrangement links TRBV28 to TRBJ2-7, with TRBD1 identical over 7 bases. V lost 6 bases, J lost 2 bases, and 7 bases stayed unmatched. This CDR3 has 14 amino acids. The V gene's germline CDR1 is MDHEN and CDR2 SYDVKM. The CDR3 DNA follows: TGTGCCAGCAGGCCGACAGGGAAAACCTACGAGCAGTACTTC. Its protein is CASRPTGKTYEQYF.

The gene calls are TRBV6-6 and TRBJ1-1, with D hard to call. CDR3 length equals 11 residues. V lost 2 bases and J lost 7, with 5 bases in between. Looked up from germline, CDR1 is MNHNY and CDR2 is SVGAGI (reference sequence). The CDR3 region has the DNA TGTGCCAGCAGTTACGAGATTGAAGCTTTCTTT. This encodes CASSYEIEAFF.

The chain links TRBV7-9 to TRBJ1-2; 9 bases line up with TRBD1. The junction had 7 bases not matched to a gene; V was cut back by 4 bases and J by 4 bases. The germline V gene has CDR1 SEHNR and CDR2 FQNEAQ (reference sequence). CDR3 length: 15 amino acids. The CDR3: CASSSGQGQIYGYTF. The CDR3 region has the DNA TGTGCCAGCAGCTCCGGACAGGGGCAAATCTATGGCTACACCTTC. The whole variable domain, filled in from reference TRBV7-9 and TRBJ1-2, reads DTGVSQNPRHKITKRGQNVTFRCDPISEHNRLYWYRQTLGQGPEFLTYFQNEAQLEKSRLLSDRFSAERPKGSFSTLEIQRTEQGDSAMYLCASSSGQGQIYGYTFGSGTRLTVV.

The genes are TRBV27 and TRBJ2-5; D is unclear. This CDR3 is built from 12 residues. Germline V gene data show CDR1 as MNHEY and CDR2 as SMNVEV (reference sequence). V lost 3 bases and J lost 6, with 8 bases in between. The CDR3 reads CASSFPHQTQYF. The CDR3, as DNA: TGTGCCAGCAGTTTTCCGCATCAGACCCAGTACTTC.

V is TRBV13 and J is TRBJ2-3; no firm D call. The ends were cut back, 5 bases at V and 4 bases at J, with 7 bases in the middle. This CDR3 contains 12 residues. From germline, CDR1 is PRHDT and CDR2 FYEKMQ (reference sequence). CDR3 nucleotide sequence: TGTGCCAGCAGCCTATTCCCAGATACGCAGTATTTT. This translates into CASSLFPDTQYF.

The genes are TRBV19 and TRBJ1-6; TRBD1 matches at 7 bases. Germline CDR1 and CDR2: LNHDA and SQIVND (reference sequence). Germline trimming cut 10 bases from V and 7 bases from J; bases unmatched to any gene: 13. This CDR3 spans 15 amino acids. DNA for the CDR3: TGTGCCACCTTACCGCACAGGGGCGGGAATTCACCCCTCCACTTT. It encodes CATLPHRGGNSPLHF.